Presented here are 19 T cell receptor beta chains from one specimen sequenced in a study of graft-versus-host responses after intestinal transplantation. Assay: immunoSEQ multiplex PCR; the TCRdb copy retains only in-frame clones and omits some. This sample yields roughly 120,000 clones, of which just over 90% are seen a single time; under 0.3% belongs to the top ten. Their antigens remain unidentified. The starting material was unstimulated CD4+ T cells sorted from spleen or lymph node cells, obtained before transplant. The receptors were sampled from a human donor who was the organ donor for an intestinal transplant.

This clone was seen just once. The chain has TRBV4-3 and TRBJ2-2, with D tentatively TRBD1 or TRBD2 (5 bases each). Germline V gives CDR1 LGHNA, CDR2 YSLEER. Trimming stripped 2 bases from V and 6 bases from J, with 10 bases between. This CDR3 is built from 14 residues. DNA of the CDR3: TGCGCCAGCAGCCAATCTCGAGGGGCCGGGGAGCTGTTTTTT. Amino acid sequence: CASSQSRGAGELFF.

The chain links TRBV4-2 to TRBJ2-3; D gene unclear. The CDR3 totals 16 residues. Germline-derived CDR1 and CDR2 are LGHNA and YNFKEQ. Trimming removed 4 bases from V and 8 bases from J, with 22 bases in between. For the CDR3, the DNA is TGTGCCAGCAGCCCACTGAACCCGGGTTCTGTGGGTACGCAGTATTTT. It specifies CASSPLNPGSVGTQYF.

The V call is TRBV7-6, the J call TRBJ2-5; 10 bases align to TRBD1. The CDR3 consists of 16 residues. V was pared by 5 bases and J by 5 bases, with 11 bases of the junction left unmatched. CDR1 and CDR2 from the germline V gene are SGHVS and FNYEAQ. The CDR3 DNA reads TGTGCCAGCAGCGCATACCGACAGGGGGCCGGGGAGACCCAGTACTTC. Its translation: CASSAYRQGAGETQYF.

This clone was observed once. This rearrangement joins TRBV9 to TRBJ1-1; 7 bases match TRBD1. V lost 5 bases, J lost 1 base, and 5 bases stayed unmatched. This CDR3 is built from 14 residues. The germline CDR1 and CDR2 sequences are SGDLS and YYNGEE. CDR3 bases: TGTGCCAGCAGTCTCACAGGGGAGAACACTGAAGCTTTCTTT. It translates to CASSLTGENTEAFF.

The chain recombines TRBV7-2 with TRBJ1-1; D is unclear. CDR1 SGHTA and CDR2 FQGNSA come from the germline V gene. CDR3 length equals 13 residues. V lost 1 base and J 1 base, leaving 4 bases between the germline ends. The CDR3 DNA follows: TGTGCCAGCAGCTTAGGGAGGAACACTGAAGCTTTCTTT. This sequence encodes CASSLGRNTEAFF.

This chain joins TRBV11-2 and TRBJ2-5; D unclear. Trimming took off 0 bases at V and 4 bases at J, with 0 bases between the two ends. CDR3 length equals 11 residues. Germline V lookup: CDR1 SGHAT, CDR2 FQNNGV. CDR3 loop: CASSLEETQYF. For the CDR3, the DNA is TGTGCCAGCAGCTTAGAAGAGACCCAGTACTTC.

The chain combines TRBV19 with TRBJ1-1; D is possibly TRBD1 (6 bases). The V gene lost 5 bases and the J gene lost 8 bases, with 21 bases spanning the gap. Germline CDR1 and CDR2: LNHDA and SQIVND (reference sequence). The CDR3 has 15 amino acids. The CDR3 protein is CASSPANTGTPEAFF. CDR3 sequence (DNA): TGTGCCAGTAGTCCCGCTAACACCGGGACACCAGAAGCTTTCTTT.

The CDR3 reads CASSSRAGAYEQYF. The CDR3 DNA follows: TGTGCCAGCAGCTCTAGAGCGGGAGCCTACGAGCAGTACTTC. V gene TRBV7-2 combines with J gene TRBJ2-7, with 8 bases fitting TRBD2. Unmatched junction bases numbered 4, after V lost 4 bases and J lost 2 bases. This CDR3 comprises 14 residues. Germline lookup yields CDR1 SGHTA and CDR2 FQGNSA.

The J gene is TRBJ2-2, the V gene TRBV5-6, with D possibly matching TRBD1 (6 bases). Germline loops: CDR1 SGHDT, CDR2 YYEEEE. The CDR3 length is 16 residues. V was cut by 7 bases and J by 0 bases, with 16 bases left in between. CDR3 sequence: CASSLVGDTNTGELFF. The CDR3 nucleotides read TGTGCCAGCTCCCTGGTTGGGGACACGAACACCGGGGAGCTGTTTTTT.

The chain uses TRBV7-8 and TRBJ2-6, with a tentative D call TRBD1 (6 bases). Germline V gene lookup returns CDR1 SGHVS and CDR2 FQNEAQ. The CDR3 is made up of 17 amino acids. The V end was cut by 1 base, the J end by 2 bases, with 12 bases between. The CDR3 DNA reads as TGTGCCAGCAGCTTAGTTGGGCAGGGGACTGGGGCCAACGTCCTGACTTTC. It is translated as CASSLVGQGTGANVLTF.

This chain connects TRBV29-1 to TRBJ1-5; D uncertain. V lost 7 bases, J lost 2 bases, and 12 bases lay in between. The germline gives CDR1 SQVTM, CDR2 ANQGSEA. This CDR3 is built from 13 residues. This CDR3 reads CSAQESGNQPQHF. Written as DNA, the CDR3 is TGCAGCGCCCAAGAGAGTGGCAATCAGCCCCAGCATTTT.

This chain joins TRBV30 and TRBJ2-3; 12 nucleotides line up with TRBD2. V was clipped by 0 bases and J by 6 bases; unmatched bases: 7. The CDR3 length is 16 residues. CDR1 is GTSNPN and CDR2 is SVGIG in the germline V gene (reference sequence). CDR3 sequence (DNA): TGTGCCTGGAGTGTAGGGCTAGCGGGAGGGCCGGATACGCAGTATTTT. Its translation is CAWSVGLAGGPDTQYF.

V usage is TRBV20-1 and J usage is TRBJ1-2; D is possibly TRBD1 (5 bases). The germline V and J ends were trimmed by 3 bases and 8 bases, with 10 bases remaining between them. The CDR3 covers 11 residues. CDR1 is DFQATT, CDR2 SNEGSKA, per germline (reference sequence). CDR3 loop: CSASGGWGYTF. CDR3 coding DNA: TGCAGTGCTAGTGGGGGTTGGGGCTACACCTTC.

The chain is built from TRBV28 and TRBJ1-5; tentative D call: TRBD1 (6 bases). This CDR3 contains 14 residues. Trimming left V 3 bases short and J 5 bases short, with 11 bases between. Germline V gene sequence: CDR1 MDHEN, CDR2 SYDVKM. The CDR3 loop is CASSFRGYYQPQHF. The CDR3 DNA sequence: TGTGCCAGCAGTTTCAGGGGCTATTATCAGCCCCAGCATTTT.

V is TRBV5-1 and J is TRBJ2-5; no reliable D call. CDR3 length: 13 residues. V was trimmed by 0 bases and J by 2 bases, leaving 5 bases between them. CDR1 is SGHRS and CDR2 is YFSETQ in the germline V gene. In nucleotides, the CDR3 is TGCGCCAGCAGCTTGGAGACACAAGAGACCCAGTACTTC. Its translation is CASSLETQETQYF.

V gene TRBV20-1 combines with J gene TRBJ2-5; weak D call: TRBD2 (5 bases). CDR1 is DFQATT and CDR2 is SNEGSKA in the germline V gene (reference sequence). The V and J ends lost 5 bases and 7 bases respectively, with 11 bases between them. This CDR3 has 11 residues. The CDR3 here is CSAGSGVTQYF. CDR3 coding DNA: TGCAGTGCTGGAAGCGGCGTGACCCAGTACTTC.

This chain links TRBV19 with TRBJ2-7; D might be TRBD1 or TRBD2, each matching 5 bases. Germline V gene sequence: CDR1 LNHDA, CDR2 SQIVND (reference sequence). Trimming removed 7 bases at V and 0 bases at J, with 13 bases between. CDR3 length: 14 residues. CDR3 sequence reads: CASTSGTASYEQYF. CDR3 DNA sequence: TGTGCCAGTACTTCCGGGACGGCCTCCTACGAGCAGTACTTC.

This chain connects TRBV5-4 to TRBJ1-2; a weak D match, TRBD1 (5 bases). CDR1 is SGHNT, CDR2 YYREEE, per germline (reference sequence). This CDR3 region has 13 residues. V was pared by 0 bases and J by 7 bases, with 10 bases between. DNA for the CDR3: TGTGCCAGCAGCTTGGATTCCAGGGCTGGCTACACCTTC. This codes for CASSLDSRAGYTF.

The chain is built from TRBV6-5 and TRBJ1-5; D unclear. Per the germline V gene, CDR1 is MNHEY and CDR2 is SVGAGI. The CDR3 loop spans 13 amino acids. V was trimmed by 6 bases and J by 2 bases, leaving 8 bases between them. Written as DNA, the CDR3 is TGTGCCAGCAGAAAGGCGGGCAATCAGCCCCAGCATTTT. Its protein is CASRKAGNQPQHF.